Below are 16 T cell receptor beta chains sequenced from a single sample in a study of blood T cell repertoires in COVID-19. Assay used: immunoSEQ multiplex PCR; TCRdb lists only in-frame clones, some missing. The sample has roughly 140,000 clones, around nine tenths seen once. Sample: peripheral blood. The source is a woman aged 40-49 years with acute or convalescent COVID-19.

This clone was seen only a few times. This chain joins TRBV27 and TRBJ2-1, with D perhaps matching TRBD1 (6 bases). Between the trimmed V and J ends, which lost 2 bases and 2 bases, there was a span of 16 bases. There are 17 residues in the CDR3. Germline-derived CDR1 and CDR2 are MNHEY and SMNVEV (reference sequence). DNA for the CDR3: TGTGCCAGCAGTTTAGACATAGGACAGAGTACCTACAATGAGCAGTTCTTC. Translated, it gives CASSLDIGQSTYNEQFF.

This clone has only one observation. This chain joins TRBV13 and TRBJ1-1, with 7 bases fitting TRBD1. The germline V gene has CDR1 PRHDT and CDR2 FYEKMQ (reference sequence). The CDR3 contains 16 residues. V was clipped by 2 bases and J by 1 base; unmatched bases: 7. Here the CDR3 DNA reads TGTGCCAGCAGCTTAACCCAAACAGGGGAGAACACTGAAGCTTTCTTT. Translation: CASSLTQTGENTEAFF.

In this sample, this clone turned up a few times. The chain joins TRBV6-6 to TRBJ2-1, with 7 bases identical to TRBD1. V lost 5 bases and J lost 1; bases outside the gene matches: 5. CDR3 size: 15 residues. In germline, CDR1 is MNHNY, CDR2 SVGAGI (reference sequence). CDR3 sequence (DNA): TGTGCCAGCAGTCGACAGGGTTTGTCCTACAATGAGCAGTTCTTC. Amino acids: CASSRQGLSYNEQFF.

This chain links TRBV19 with TRBJ1-5, with unresolved D. Trimming removed 3 bases at V and 2 bases at J, with 11 bases between. The germline V gene encodes CDR1 LNHDA and CDR2 SQIVND (reference sequence). The CDR3 covers 15 residues. The CDR3: CASSMAWEGNQPQHF. The CDR3 bases are TGTGCCAGTAGTATGGCCTGGGAGGGCAATCAGCCCCAGCATTTT.

The V gene is TRBV9, the J gene TRBJ2-7, with 10 bases identical to TRBD2. The CDR3 has 15 amino acids. The trim removed 2 bases at V and 6 bases at J, leaving 8 bases unmatched. CDR1 is SGDLS, CDR2 YYNGEE, per germline. The CDR3 region has the DNA TGTGCCAGCAGCGTCATAGCGGGAGGAGGAGCCGAGCAGTACTTC. The encoded protein is CASSVIAGGGAEQYF.

This clone has a single count. The chain combines TRBV19 with TRBJ1-1; no clear D. The V gene's germline CDR1 is LNHDA and CDR2 SQIVND (reference sequence). The CDR3 covers 15 residues. V lost 5 bases, J lost 1 base, and 14 bases lay in between. The CDR3 DNA is TGTGCCAGTAGTCTGCGGCCCTCCGGGAACACTGAAGCTTTCTTT. It translates to CASSLRPSGNTEAFF. The full variable domain, with the rest looked up from reference TRBV19 and TRBJ1-1, is DGGITQSPKYLFRKEGQNVTLSCEQNLNHDAMYWYRQDPGQGLRLIYYSQIVNDFQKGDIAEGYSVSREKKESFPLTVTSAQKNPTAFYLCASSLRPSGNTEAFFGQGTRLTVV.

Remarks on this clone: Mismatch with germline at one junction end may stem from a read error. V is TRBV28 and J is TRBJ2-7, with D perhaps TRBD2 (6 bases). Germline V gene sequence: CDR1 MDHEN, CDR2 SYDVKM. The CDR3 extends over 14 amino acids. The CDR3 loop is CASRLAGRYYEQYF. In DNA, the CDR3 is TGTGCCAGCCGTTTGGCAGGGAGGTACTACGAGCAGTACTTC. Complete variable domain (other parts from reference TRBV28 and TRBJ2-7): DVKVTQSSRYLVKRTGEKVFLECVQDMDHENMFWYRQDPGLGLRLIYFSYDVKMKEKGDIPEGYSVSREKKERFSLILESASTNQTSMYLCASRLAGRYYEQYFGPGTRLTVT.

This chain uses TRBV19 with TRBJ2-1, with 9 bases fitting TRBD2. V trimming: 3 bases; J trimming: 16 bases; junction bases outside the gene matches: 16. Per the germline V gene, CDR1 is LNHDA and CDR2 is SQIVND (reference sequence). The CDR3 is made up of 15 amino acids. The DNA for the CDR3 is TGTGCCAGTAGTATTTTAGCGGGAGTCGGGACCCAACCATTCTTC. Its protein is CASSILAGVGTQPFF.

The J gene is TRBJ2-2, the V gene TRBV5-1, with 10 nucleotides matching TRBD2. Germline lookup yields CDR1 SGHRS and CDR2 YFSETQ. With 4 bases clipped from V and 1 base from J, the junction kept 7 bases outside the gene matches. CDR3 length: 17 residues. The CDR3 DNA reads TGCGCCAGCAGCCCGACCCGGACTAGCGGGAACACCGGGGAGCTGTTTTTT. Residues: CASSPTRTSGNTGELFF. The variable domain in full, with the rest retrieved from reference TRBV5-1 and TRBJ2-2, is KAGVTQTPRYLIKTRGQQVTLSCSPISGHRSVSWYQQTPGQGLQFLFEYFSETQRNKGNFPGRFSGRQFSNSRSEMNVSTLELGDSALYLCASSPTRTSGNTGELFFGEGSRLTVL.

Only one count was recorded for this clone. This chain uses TRBV12-5 with TRBJ2-1; no firm D call. V was trimmed by 5 bases and J by 7 bases, leaving 12 bases between them. Germline-derived CDR1 and CDR2 are LGHNT and FRNRAP. This CDR3 region has 13 residues. This CDR3 is CASGAPNENEQFF. CDR3 bases: TGTGCTAGTGGTGCCCCAAACGAGAATGAGCAGTTCTTC. Using reference TRBV12-5 and TRBJ2-1 for the parts outside the CDR3, the full variable domain is DARVTQTPRHKVTEMGQEVTMRCQPILGHNTVFWYRQTMMQGLELLAYFRNRAPLDDSGMPKDRFSAEMPDATLATLKIQPSEPRDSAVYFCASGAPNENEQFFGPGTRLTVL.

For the CDR3, the DNA is TGTGCCTGGAGGCCACTAGCGGGAGGGAATACGCAGTATTTT. It yields the protein CAWRPLAGGNTQYF. The chain has TRBV30 and TRBJ2-3; TRBD2 agrees at 13 bases. Germline CDR1 GTSNPN, CDR2 SVGIG (reference sequence). V dropped 3 bases and J dropped 7; count of bases not matched to a gene: 4. The CDR3 extends over 14 amino acids.

The chain combines TRBV10-3 with TRBJ1-4; TRBD1 aligns across 7 bases. From germline, CDR1 is ENHRY and CDR2 SYGVKD. This CDR3 has 13 residues. J gave up 10 bases and V 6 bases, and 8 bases lay outside the gene matches. The CDR3 loop reads CAISVQGQGKLFF. CDR3 nucleotides: TGTGCCATCAGCGTACAGGGGCAAGGAAAACTGTTTTTT.

This chain uses TRBV2 with TRBJ2-7; 9 bases are shared with TRBD2. Trimming took 4 bases from V and 2 from J; bases not matched to a gene: 3. The CDR3 spans 14 residues. Germline lookup yields CDR1 SNHLY and CDR2 FYNNEI. The CDR3 bases are TGTGCCAGCAGTGTAGGCGGGGGGGCCTACGAGCAGTACTTC. Its protein product is CASSVGGGAYEQYF. The complete variable domain, with remaining parts taken from reference TRBV2 and TRBJ2-7, reads EPEVTQTPSHQVTQMGQEVILRCVPISNHLYFYWYRQILGQKVEFLVSFYNNEISEKSEIFDDQFSVERPDGSNFTLKIRSTKLEDSAMYFCASSVGGGAYEQYFGPGTRLTVT.

The genes are TRBV30 and TRBJ1-2; D uncertain. Trimming stripped 2 bases from V and 2 bases from J, with 12 bases between. The CDR3 extends over 14 amino acids. Germline V gene sequence: CDR1 GTSNPN, CDR2 SVGIG (reference sequence). For the CDR3, the DNA is TGTGCCTGGAGTTTAGGTGGCAGGAACTATGGCTACACCTTC. Translating gives CAWSLGGRNYGYTF.

The gene calls are TRBV5-4 and TRBJ2-3, with TRBD2 identical over 10 bases. The CDR3 spans 15 residues. Germline values: CDR1 SGHNT, CDR2 YYREEE (reference sequence). Trimming took 0 bases from V and 4 from J; bases not matched to a gene: 2. This CDR3 is CASSLGGTSADTQYF. DNA for the CDR3: TGTGCCAGCAGCTTGGGGGGGACTAGCGCAGATACGCAGTATTTT.

The rearrangement links TRBV14 to TRBJ2-5; 9 nucleotides align to TRBD1. Trimming at V came to 4 bases and at J to 5 bases, leaving 5 bases not matched to a gene. The germline V gene encodes CDR1 SGHDN and CDR2 FVKESK. The CDR3 sequence is 14 residues long. CDR3 in DNA: TGTGCCAGCAGCCGCACAGGGGGCCGGGAGACCCAGTACTTC. It specifies CASSRTGGRETQYF.